The sequence of this T cell receptor (beta chain) was determined in a study of shared clonotypes between healthy human individuals. Without sorting, samples used some 93 million PBMCs for genomic DNA. Points from the study as a whole: The authors expected sequencing depth to affect clonotype sharing among donors.

Turning to this clone: Antigen: not known.

A deep-level run was used for the assay. Sequencing used immunoSEQ multiplex PCR; TCRdb keeps in-frame clones, though not all of them. The table shows about 490,000 clones, with less than 80% occurring only once. Germline CDR1 SGHAT, CDR2 FQNNGV. V lost 3 bases, J lost 1 base, and 9 bases lay in between. This CDR3 is 15 amino acids long. The J gene is TRBJ2-2, the V gene TRBV11-2; tentative D call: TRBD2 (5 bases). The sequencing sample was made of PBMCs. This clonotype originated in a woman aged 40 to 50 in good health. Some clones in this sample may be carry-over from other donors' samples. This CDR3 reads CASSLVSGNTGELFF. The CDR3 bases are TGTGCCAGCAGCTTGGTCAGCGGGAACACCGGGGAGCTGTTTTTT.